This T cell receptor (beta chain) was captured by sequencing in a study of breast tumors, draining lymph nodes, adjacent tissues (dated by TCRdb to about 2016). About the study as a whole: In breast cancer patients, the study compared the TCR beta repertoires of tumor, adjacent nontumor tissue and axillary lymph nodes. In human breast cancer, the study set out to evaluate how tumor, surrounding tissue and draining lymph node repertoires relate to one another and whether T cells may move between these sites.

Sequenced on an Illumina HiSeq 2000. Multiplex PCR amplification was used to build the TCR beta chain libraries. The amplified TCR beta chain products were analyzed by high-throughput sequencing. TCRdb reworked the public reads: Q25 trimming with fastp, MiXCR clone assembly, productive beta chains retained. Rows merge per CDR3 protein into single entries with the most common DNA and genes. The sample table holds tens of thousands of distinct CDR3 sequences, of which about 64% were seen once. The ten largest clones take up approximately 21% of the sample. CDR1 and CDR2 (SNHLY, FYNNEI) derive from the germline V gene. V drops 3 bases and J drops 6 bases, leaving 8 bases in between. Spanning cysteine to phenylalanine, the CDR3 consists of 13 amino acids. This entry keeps only the CDR3 DNA: 39 bases, framed from base 1. Adjacent samples consisted of nontumor breast tissue surrounding the tumor. General findings and caveats noted by the study authors: A scenario in which most tumor T cells derive from the lymph node and then expand within tumor tissue was judged to be consistent with the data. Tumor and nontumor tissue repertoires were significantly more similar in luminal-like than in basal-like breast cancer. The conclusion that tumor T cells originate in lymph nodes was framed as consistent with a hypothesis rather than directly demonstrated. Tumor T-cell repertoires showed less diversity than lymph node repertoires and more diversity than nontumor tissue repertoires, and tumor T-cell repertoires showed preferential V and J gene usage.

With regard to this clonotype: There is no known antigen for this receptor. Base qualities are not at hand, and no much larger clone is one base apart.

The chain is made from TRBV2 and TRBJ2-2; a tentative D match to TRBD1 spans 7 bases. The clonotype comes from a female donor with breast cancer. Some clones in this sample may be carry-over from other donors' samples. Material for sequencing was tumor-adjacent breast tissue. The CDR3 region reads CASSDRGAGELFF. The nucleotides read TGTGCCAGCAGTGACAGGGGGGCCGGGGAGCTGTTTTTT.